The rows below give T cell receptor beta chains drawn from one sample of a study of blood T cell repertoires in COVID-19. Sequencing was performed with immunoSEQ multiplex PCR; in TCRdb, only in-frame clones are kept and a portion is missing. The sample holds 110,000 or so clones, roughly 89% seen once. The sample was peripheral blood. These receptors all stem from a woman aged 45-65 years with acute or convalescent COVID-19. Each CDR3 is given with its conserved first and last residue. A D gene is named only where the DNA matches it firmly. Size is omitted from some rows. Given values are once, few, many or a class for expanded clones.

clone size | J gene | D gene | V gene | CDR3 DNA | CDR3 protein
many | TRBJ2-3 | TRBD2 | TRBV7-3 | TGTGCCAGCAGCTTAACAGCGGGGGTCACAGATACGCAGTATTTT | CASSLTAGVTDTQYF
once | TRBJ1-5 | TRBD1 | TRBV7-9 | TGTGCCAGCAGCCCCCCAGGGGGCCAGCCCCAGCATTTT | CASSPPGGQPQHF
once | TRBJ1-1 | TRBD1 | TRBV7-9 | TGTGCCAGCAGCCCCCAGGGACAGAGGAACACTGAAGCTTTCTTT | CASSPQGQRNTEAFF
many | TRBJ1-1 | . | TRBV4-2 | TGTGCCAGCAGCCAAGGGGGACTGTGGGACACTGAAGCTTTCTTT | CASSQGGLWDTEAFF
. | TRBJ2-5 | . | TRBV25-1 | TGTGCCAGCCGAGGGACGGGGGCCCAGTACTTC | CASRGTGAQYF
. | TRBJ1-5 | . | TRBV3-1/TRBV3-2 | TGTGCCAGCTCCGACAGCTACAATCAGCCCCAGCATTTT | CASSDSYNQPQHF
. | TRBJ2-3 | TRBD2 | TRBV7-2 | TGTGCCAGCAGCGCCGGACTAGCGGGACTAGATACGCAGTATTTT | CASSAGLAGLDTQYF
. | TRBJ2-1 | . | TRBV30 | TGTGCCTGGAGTTGGGTCTTCGGGTCTGAGCAGTTCTTC | CAWSWVFGSEQFF
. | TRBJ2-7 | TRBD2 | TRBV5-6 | TGTGCCAGCAGTTCATATTATCCTAGCGGGAGCTTTGGGTACGAGCAGTACTTC | CASSSYYPSGSFGYEQYF
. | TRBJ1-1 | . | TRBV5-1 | TGCGCCAGCAGCTGGGTGGGAGGGAACACTGAAGCTTTCTTT | CASSWVGGNTEAFF
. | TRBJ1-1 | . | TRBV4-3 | TGCGCCAGCAGCCAAATGCTAGGACGGGGGGACACTGAAGCTTTCTTT | CASSQMLGRGDTEAFF
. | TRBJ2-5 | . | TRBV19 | TGTGCCAGTAGTCCGCGTGGAGGGCCGAGACAAGAGACCCAGTACTTC | CASSPRGGPRQETQYF
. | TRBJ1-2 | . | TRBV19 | TGTGCCACTAGGAGTACCTTTCCGGGCTACACCTTC | CATRSTFPGYTF
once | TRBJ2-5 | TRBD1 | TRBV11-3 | TGTGCCAGCAGCCCCCGGACAGGGGAGGGGTACCAAGAGACCCAGTACTTC | CASSPRTGEGYQETQYF
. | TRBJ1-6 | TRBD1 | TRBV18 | TGTGCCAGCTCACCAGCCGGGACAGGGGGCGGTAATTCACCCCTCCACTTT | CASSPAGTGGGNSPLHF
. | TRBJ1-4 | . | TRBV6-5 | TGTGCCAGCACGGGGGGCACTAATGAAAAACTGTTTTTT | CASTGGTNEKLFF
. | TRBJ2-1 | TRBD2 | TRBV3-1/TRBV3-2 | TGTGCCAGCAGCCAAGCTGGACTAGCGGAATACAATGAGCAGTTCTTC | CASSQAGLAEYNEQFF
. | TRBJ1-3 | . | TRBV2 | TGTGCCAGCAGTGGCGACAGGAGCTCTGGAAACACCATATATTTT | CASSGDRSSGNTIYF
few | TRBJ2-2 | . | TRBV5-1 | TGCGCCAGCAGCTTGGAGACTAGTATCGCCGGGGAGCTGTTTTTT | CASSLETSIAGELFF
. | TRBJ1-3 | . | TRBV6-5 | TGTGCCAGCAGTTACCGGGGGGGAGGTGGAAACACCATATATTTT | CASSYRGGGGNTIYF
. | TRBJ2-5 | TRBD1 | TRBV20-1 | TGCAGTGCCCCGGACAGGGAAACCCAGTACTTC | CSAPDRETQYF
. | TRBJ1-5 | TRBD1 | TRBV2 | TGTGCCAGCAGAGGACAGGGTAATCAGCCCCAGCATTTT | CASRGQGNQPQHF
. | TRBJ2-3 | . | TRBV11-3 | TGTGCCAGCAGCTTAGATGTCGGGGATACGCAGTATTTT | CASSLDVGDTQYF
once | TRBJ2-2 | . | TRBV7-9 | TGTGCCAGCAGCTTTGAGGCAGGGGGGTTCACCGGGGAGCTGTTTTTT | CASSFEAGGFTGELFF
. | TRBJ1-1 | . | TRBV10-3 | TGTGCCATCAGTAAGGGGGGGGTCGGGGACACTGAAGCTTTCTTT | CAISKGGVGDTEAFF
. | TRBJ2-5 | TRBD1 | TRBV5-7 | TGTGGCCCTCCGGGACAGGGGGTATTCGGGGCAGGACCCCAAGAGACCCAGTACTTC | CGPPGQGVFGAGPQETQYF
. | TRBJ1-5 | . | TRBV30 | TGTGCCTGGAGTAGGGGACTCGTAATAGGCAATCAGCCCCAGCATTTT | CAWSRGLVIGNQPQHF
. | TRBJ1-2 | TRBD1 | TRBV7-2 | TGTGCCAGCACCCCCAATGGACAGGGGGCGAAAGGCTACACCTTC | CASTPNGQGAKGYTF
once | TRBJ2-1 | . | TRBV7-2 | TGTGCCAGCAGCGTCGAAGGGACTTACAATGAGCAGTTCTTC | CASSVEGTYNEQFF
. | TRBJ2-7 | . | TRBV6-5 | TGTGCCAGCAGCCCCGCACCTACAGGGAACTACGAGCAGTACTTC | CASSPAPTGNYEQYF
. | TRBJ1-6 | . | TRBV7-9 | TGTGCCAGCAGCTTATTGTCCACAGGGAAGCCCCTCCACTTT | CASSLLSTGKPLHF
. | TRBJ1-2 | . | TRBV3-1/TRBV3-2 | TGTGCCAGCAGCCAAGAGGGCAGGGATTTCTATGGCTACACCTTC | CASSQEGRDFYGYTF